This is a list of T cell receptor beta chains from one sample in a study of blood T cells in healthy people across ages. TCRdb ran MiXCR on the 5' RACE reads and lists one entry per CDR3 protein. The table has around 1,900,000 distinct CDR3 sequences, approximately 40% seen once. The source material was blood. Source of these receptors: a human donor in good health. CDR3s include the opening cysteine and the closing phenylalanine or tryptophan. Each record gives: D gene, J gene, V gene, clone size, CDR3 protein, CDR3 DNA. The D gene is left open where the match is weak. Clone size appears in some rows only: once, few, many, or a class for an expanded clone.

d_gene: .; j_gene: TRBJ2-7; v_gene: TRBV12-5; abundance: few; CDR3aa: CASAIFGTYEQYF; CDR3nt: TGTGCTAGTGCCATCTTTGGGACCTACGAGCAGTACTTC
d_gene: .; j_gene: TRBJ2-3; v_gene: TRBV3-1; abundance: .; CDR3aa: CASSQASSSTDTQYF; CDR3nt: TGTGCCAGCAGCCAAGCAAGTTCCAGCACAGATACGCAGTATTTT
d_gene: .; j_gene: TRBJ2-5; v_gene: TRBV10-3; abundance: few; CDR3aa: CAIRSATGHQETQYF; CDR3nt: TGTGCCATCAGGTCGGCTACAGGGCACCAAGAGACCCAGTACTTC
d_gene: .; j_gene: TRBJ2-7; v_gene: TRBV4-2; abundance: .; CDR3aa: CAGSQGFAGRSYEQYF; CDR3nt: TGTGCCGGCAGCCAAGGGTTTGCAGGTCGCTCCTACGAGCAGTACTTC
d_gene: .; j_gene: TRBJ1-2; v_gene: TRBV6-2/TRBV6-3; abundance: few; CDR3aa: CASKNNGLLGYTF; CDR3nt: TGTGCCAGCAAAAACAACGGCCTCCTTGGCTACACCTTC
d_gene: TRBD1; j_gene: TRBJ2-1; v_gene: TRBV27; abundance: .; CDR3aa: CASSLGQGILEQFF; CDR3nt: TGTGCCAGCAGTTTGGGACAGGGAATTCTTGAGCAGTTCTTC
d_gene: .; j_gene: TRBJ2-1; v_gene: TRBV7-2; abundance: many; CDR3aa: CASSLELTTSYNEQFF; CDR3nt: TGTGCCAGCAGCTTAGAGTTGACCACCTCCTACAATGAGCAGTTCTTC
d_gene: .; j_gene: TRBJ2-3; v_gene: TRBV7-2; abundance: .; CDR3aa: CASSSRKGAADTQYF; CDR3nt: TGTGCCAGCAGCTCGCGAAAAGGGGCGGCAGATACGCAGTATTTT
d_gene: .; j_gene: TRBJ1-1; v_gene: TRBV4-2; abundance: .; CDR3aa: CASSQYRLNTEAFF; CDR3nt: TGTGCCAGCAGCCAGTACAGATTGAACACTGAAGCTTTCTTT
d_gene: .; j_gene: TRBJ1-2; v_gene: TRBV12-3/TRBV12-4; abundance: few; CDR3aa: CASSTGTESYGYTF; CDR3nt: TGTGCCAGCAGTACAGGGACTGAAAGCTATGGCTACACCTTC
d_gene: .; j_gene: TRBJ2-3; v_gene: TRBV20-1; abundance: .; CDR3aa: CSATRSGPTDTQYF; CDR3nt: TGCAGTGCTACGCGCAGTGGACCCACAGATACGCAGTATTTT
d_gene: .; j_gene: TRBJ1-2; v_gene: TRBV20-1; abundance: .; CDR3aa: CSARDVRGDGYGYTF; CDR3nt: TGCAGTGCTAGAGACGTCCGGGGGGACGGCTATGGCTACACCTTC
d_gene: .; j_gene: TRBJ1-1; v_gene: TRBV7-2; abundance: .; CDR3aa: CASSFSGLGTEAFF; CDR3nt: TGTGCCAGCAGCTTCTCAGGGTTGGGGACTGAAGCTTTCTTT
d_gene: TRBD1; j_gene: TRBJ1-5; v_gene: TRBV6-2/TRBV6-3; abundance: .; CDR3aa: CASRNQGVVDSNQPQHF; CDR3nt: TGTGCCAGCAGGAATCAGGGGGTGGTGGATAGCAATCAGCCCCAGCATTTT
d_gene: TRBD2; j_gene: TRBJ2-7; v_gene: TRBV27; abundance: .; CDR3aa: CAGSPSAGLASYEQYF; CDR3nt: TGTGCCGGCAGTCCTTCCGCGGGACTAGCGAGCTACGAGCAGTACTTC
d_gene: .; j_gene: TRBJ2-1; v_gene: TRBV12-5; abundance: .; CDR3aa: CASVSLGEQFF; CDR3nt: TGTGCTAGTGTTAGTTTGGGTGAGCAGTTCTTC
d_gene: .; j_gene: TRBJ1-6; v_gene: TRBV7-9; abundance: once; CDR3aa: CASSPPAGVGYNSPLHF; CDR3nt: TGTGCCAGCAGCCCGCCAGCGGGCGTCGGGTATAATTCACCCCTCCACTTT
d_gene: TRBD2; j_gene: TRBJ2-5; v_gene: TRBV12-3/TRBV12-4; abundance: .; CDR3aa: CASTLAGQEAQYF; CDR3nt: TGTGCCAGCACGCTAGCGGGGCAAGAGGCCCAGTACTTC
d_gene: .; j_gene: TRBJ2-6; v_gene: TRBV20-1; abundance: few; CDR3aa: CSARGFSSGANVLTF; CDR3nt: TGCAGTGCTAGGGGGTTCTCCTCTGGGGCCAACGTCCTGACTTTC
d_gene: .; j_gene: TRBJ1-2; v_gene: TRBV6-1; abundance: .; CDR3aa: CASSEGTLEGYGYTF; CDR3nt: TGTGCCAGCAGTGAAGGGACCCTGGAGGGGTATGGCTACACCTTC
d_gene: .; j_gene: TRBJ2-1; v_gene: TRBV4-2; abundance: .; CDR3aa: CASSQDWNGGTYNEQFF; CDR3nt: TGTGCCAGCAGCCAAGATTGGAACGGGGGAACTTACAATGAGCAGTTCTTC
d_gene: .; j_gene: TRBJ1-2; v_gene: TRBV6-2/TRBV6-3; abundance: once; CDR3aa: CAGSSYRAGYTF; CDR3nt: TGTGCCGGCAGTTCCTACAGGGCAGGCTACACCTTC
d_gene: .; j_gene: TRBJ1-2; v_gene: TRBV2; abundance: .; CDR3aa: CASLWGGLYGYTF; CDR3nt: TGTGCCTCCCTATGGGGGGGGCTCTATGGCTACACCTTC
d_gene: TRBD1; j_gene: TRBJ1-2; v_gene: TRBV6-5; abundance: .; CDR3aa: CASSYLTGSGYGYTF; CDR3nt: TGTGCCAGCAGTTACCTGACAGGGTCAGGCTATGGCTACACCTTC
d_gene: .; j_gene: TRBJ2-1; v_gene: TRBV11-2; abundance: few; CDR3aa: CASSLRGASPYNEQFF; CDR3nt: TGTGCCAGCAGCTTAAGGGGGGCAAGCCCCTACAATGAGCAGTTCTTC